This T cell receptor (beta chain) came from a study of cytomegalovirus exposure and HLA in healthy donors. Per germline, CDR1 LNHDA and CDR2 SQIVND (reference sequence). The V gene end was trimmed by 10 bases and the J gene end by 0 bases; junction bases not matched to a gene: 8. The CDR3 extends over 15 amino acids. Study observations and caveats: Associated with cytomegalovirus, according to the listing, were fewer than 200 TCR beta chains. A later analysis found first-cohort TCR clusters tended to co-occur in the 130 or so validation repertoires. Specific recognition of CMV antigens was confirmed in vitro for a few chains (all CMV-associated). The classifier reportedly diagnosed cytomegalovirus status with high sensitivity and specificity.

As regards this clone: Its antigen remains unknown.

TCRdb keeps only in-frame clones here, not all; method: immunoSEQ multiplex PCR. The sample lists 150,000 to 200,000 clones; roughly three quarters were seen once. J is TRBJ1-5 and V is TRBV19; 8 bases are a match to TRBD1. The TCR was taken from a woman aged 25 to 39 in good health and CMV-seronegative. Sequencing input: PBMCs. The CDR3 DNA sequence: TGTGCCACCCAGGGGGCTCCTTATAGCAATCAGCCCCAGCATTTT. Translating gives CATQGAPYSNQPQHF.